This entry lists 23 T cell receptor beta chains sequenced from one sample in a study of cytomegalovirus exposure and HLA in healthy donors. PCR primers comprised 60 Vbeta and 13 Jbeta primers. The protocol was immunoSEQ multiplex PCR, while the TCRdb copy is restricted to in-frame clones and leaves out a portion. The sample records around 300,000 clones, approximately 70% being singletons. Sequencing used PBMCs. These receptors came from a female donor in good health and CMV-seronegative.

The J gene is TRBJ2-5, the V gene TRBV15; TRBD1 agrees at 12 bases. Unmatched junction bases numbered 2, after V lost 3 bases and J lost 0 bases. The CDR3 runs to 16 residues. The germline V gene has CDR1 LNHNV and CDR2 YYDKDF (reference sequence). CDR3 sequence reads: CATSRGTGGYQETQYF. The CDR3 DNA reads TGTGCCACCAGCAGGGGGACAGGGGGCTACCAAGAGACCCAGTACTTC.

CDR3 DNA: TGTGCCAGCAGGGGACAGTTCACCGGGGAGCTGTTTTTT. Amino acids: CASRGQFTGELFF. This sequence joins TRBV6-6 and TRBJ2-2, with 7 bases fitting TRBD1. The CDR3 consists of 13 residues. Per the germline V gene, CDR1 is MNHNY and CDR2 is SVGAGI (reference sequence). The trim removed 6 bases at V and 4 bases at J, leaving 2 bases unmatched.

V is TRBV6-5 and J is TRBJ1-1, with D maybe TRBD1 (6 bases). V gave up 6 bases and J gave up 8 bases, with 10 bases separating them. The germline gives CDR1 MNHEY, CDR2 SVGAGI. The CDR3 is made up of 11 amino acids. Here the CDR3 reads CASSRGTEAFF. CDR3 DNA sequence: TGTGCCAGCAGCAGAGGGACAGAAGCTTTCTTT.

The V gene is TRBV6-1, the J gene TRBJ1-3; no reliable D call. Trimming took 4 bases from V and 2 from J, leaving 12 bases between them. The CDR3 is made up of 15 amino acids. Germline CDR1 MNHNS, CDR2 SASEGT. For the CDR3, the DNA is TGTGCCAGCAGTGTATCCTCCCAGACTGGAAACACCATATATTTT. It specifies CASSVSSQTGNTIYF.

To note about this clone: Distinct nucleotide sequences in the sample also encode this CDR3. The chain joins TRBV18 to TRBJ1-5; D perhaps matches TRBD1 (5 bases). The V end was cut by 2 bases, the J end by 5 bases, with 10 bases between. This CDR3 has 14 residues. Germline V lookup: CDR1 KGHSH, CDR2 LQKENI. The CDR3 region has the DNA TGTGCCAGCTCACCAGGGCAGGGCCATCAGCCCCAGCATTTT. Amino acids: CASSPGQGHQPQHF.

The genes are TRBV5-5 and TRBJ2-5; 9 nucleotides align to TRBD2. The ends lost 4 bases at V and 5 bases at J; junction bases unmatched: 12. This CDR3 is 16 amino acids long. The V gene's germline CDR1 is SGHKS and CDR2 YYEKEE (reference sequence). The CDR3 loop is CASSLRLAVDTETQYF. The DNA for the CDR3 is TGTGCCAGCAGCCTACGACTAGCGGTCGATACGGAGACCCAGTACTTC.

A few counts support this clone. This sequence joins TRBV18 and TRBJ2-7; TRBD2 aligns across 14 bases. This CDR3 has 17 residues. Losses at the gene ends were 3 bases for V and 6 bases for J; bases not matched to a gene: 10. Germline CDR1 reads KGHSH; CDR2 reads LQKENI. This chain's CDR3 is CASSPPTGLAGVGEQYF. CDR3 nucleotides: TGTGCCAGCTCACCGCCAACGGGACTAGCGGGAGTAGGCGAGCAGTACTTC. The full variable domain, rest sourced from reference TRBV18 and TRBJ2-7, is NAGVMQNPRHLVRRRGQEARLRCSPMKGHSHVYWYRQLPEEGLKFMVYLQKENIIDESGMPKERFSAEFPKEGPSILRIQQVVRGDSAAYFCASSPPTGLAGVGEQYFGPGTRLTVT.

The V call is TRBV7-9, the J call TRBJ1-5; D uncertain. The V gene lost 5 bases and the J gene lost 2 bases, with 10 bases spanning the gap. The CDR3 runs to 14 residues. Germline lookup yields CDR1 SEHNR and CDR2 FQNEAQ (reference sequence). The CDR3 nucleotides read TGTGCCAGCAGCCCTTTTGGCCGCAATCAGCCCCAGCATTTT. Encoded protein: CASSPFGRNQPQHF.

This clone was observed a few times. Here the CDR3 DNA reads TGTGCCAGCAGCCTCCAAGGGACAGGGGACACTGAAGCTTTCTTT. It translates to CASSLQGTGDTEAFF. The chain recombines TRBV6-5 with TRBJ1-1, with TRBD1 matching over 10 bases. The V and J ends lost 6 bases and 3 bases, in that order; junction bases with no gene match: 7. The CDR3 runs 15 residues. Germline V gene lookup returns CDR1 MNHEY and CDR2 SVGAGI.

The chain recombines TRBV4-1 with TRBJ2-7, with 12 bases identical to TRBD2. V lost 2 bases and J lost 5; bases outside the gene matches: 7. Per the germline V gene, CDR1 is MGHRA and CDR2 is YSYEKL. The CDR3 loop spans 16 amino acids. The CDR3 DNA sequence: TGCGCCAGCAGCCAACTTACTAGCGGGAGGATGAACGAGCAGTACTTC. Protein product: CASSQLTSGRMNEQYF.

J is TRBJ1-2 and V is TRBV5-5; 9 bases are shared with TRBD1. In germline, CDR1 is SGHKS, CDR2 YYEKEE (reference sequence). This CDR3 is 16 amino acids long. V lost 4 bases to trimming and J lost 3 bases; unmatched junction nucleotides: 10. CDR3 loop: CASSDRDREQDYGYTF. CDR3 in DNA: TGTGCCAGCAGCGACCGGGACAGGGAACAGGACTATGGCTACACCTTC.

The chain couples TRBV6-1 to TRBJ2-4; D possibly corresponds to TRBD2 (6 bases). CDR1 and CDR2 (germline): MNHNS, SASEGT. Between the trimmed V and J ends, which lost 3 bases and 1 base, there was a span of 16 bases. CDR3 size: 17 residues. The CDR3 coding sequence is TGTGCCAGCAGTGAGGGCGGGATTCCGAGGGCCAAAAACATTCAGTACTTC. Its protein product is CASSEGGIPRAKNIQYF.

V usage is TRBV30 and J usage is TRBJ1-4, with D unresolved. CDR1 is GTSNPN and CDR2 is SVGIG in the germline V gene (reference sequence). V gave up 2 bases and J gave up 11 bases, with 15 bases separating them. This CDR3 has 13 residues. CDR3 in DNA: TGTGCCTGGAGTCCGGGCCCGGCGGGGAAACTGTTTTTT. As protein: CAWSPGPAGKLFF.

The table lists this clone with a few counts. J is TRBJ2-7 and V is TRBV7-6; a weak D match, TRBD1 (7 bases). Germline CDR1 and CDR2: SGHVS and FNYEAQ. V lost 0 bases and J lost 6, with 15 bases in between. The CDR3 extends over 15 amino acids. The CDR3 is CASSLADRDSSEQYF. The CDR3 nucleotides are TGTGCCAGCAGCTTAGCCGACAGGGACTCTAGCGAGCAGTACTTC.

The chain carries TRBV7-2 and TRBJ2-2; 7 nucleotides match TRBD2. The V segment lost 3 bases and the J segment 8 bases; nucleotides outside the gene matches: 3. This CDR3 has 13 amino acids. Germline CDR1 SGHTA, CDR2 FQGNSA. The CDR3: CASSLGGGGELFF. CDR3 coding DNA: TGTGCCAGCAGCTTGGGGGGGGGTGGGGAGCTGTTTTTT.

The J gene is TRBJ2-3, the V gene TRBV6-1; 9 nucleotides align to TRBD2. J lost 1 base, V lost 0 bases, and 5 bases had no gene match. The CDR3 has 17 amino acids. The germline gives CDR1 MNHNS, CDR2 SASEGT. The CDR3 loop is CASSEAQGGRGTDTQYF. The CDR3 coding sequence is TGTGCCAGCAGTGAAGCGCAGGGCGGGAGGGGCACAGATACGCAGTATTTT.

The V call is TRBV10-3, the J call TRBJ2-2; 9 positions agree with TRBD2. This CDR3 has 17 amino acids. CDR1 and CDR2 from the germline V gene are ENHRY and SYGVKD. With V trimmed by 4 bases and J by 3 bases, 9 bases remained unmatched. The DNA of the CDR3 is TGTGCCATCAGTGTATCCCTGGCTAGCGGGGACACCGGGGAGCTGTTTTTT. It encodes CAISVSLASGDTGELFF.

This clone occurred a few times. Compared with germline, one end of the junction differs, possibly owing to a read error. This chain uses TRBV7-9 with TRBJ2-7, with a weak D call TRBD2 (6 bases). Germline-derived CDR1 and CDR2 are SEHNR and FQNEAQ (reference sequence). This CDR3 has 15 residues. The CDR3, as DNA: TGTTCCAGCAGCTTAGCGTCCGGGAGTTTGAACGAGCAGTACTTC. Encoded protein: CSSSLASGSLNEQYF.

The J gene is TRBJ2-7, the V gene TRBV28; D unclear. The CDR3 has 13 amino acids. V dropped 8 bases and J dropped 0 bases, with 11 bases sitting between them. The germline CDR1 and CDR2 sequences are MDHEN and SYDVKM. CDR3 bases: TGTGCCAGCTATCGAGGCAGCTCCTACGAGCAGTACTTC. Amino acids: CASYRGSSYEQYF.

V and J are TRBV13 and TRBJ2-3; 8 nucleotides align to TRBD1. J was trimmed by 3 bases and V by 5 bases; bases with no gene match: 7. CDR3 length: 15 amino acids. In germline, CDR1 is PRHDT, CDR2 FYEKMQ (reference sequence). CDR3 in amino acids: CASSTRDRRTDTQYF. CDR3 DNA sequence: TGTGCCAGCAGCACCCGGGACAGGCGGACAGATACGCAGTATTTT.

The gene calls are TRBV5-1 and TRBJ2-1; 15 bases are a match to TRBD2. Germline trimming cut 4 bases from V and 10 bases from J; bases unmatched to any gene: 15. The germline V gene encodes CDR1 SGHRS and CDR2 YFSETQ. This CDR3 contains 18 residues. The DNA of the CDR3 is TGCGCCAGCAGCGGCCAGGGACTAGCGGGAGGATCCTTTACCGAGCAGTTCTTC. Translation gives CASSGQGLAGGSFTEQFF.

The V gene is TRBV11-3, the J gene TRBJ1-1; tentatively, D is TRBD1 (5 bases). V lost 4 bases to trimming and J lost 1 base, with 10 bases between them. The CDR3 runs to 14 residues. CDR1 SGHNT and CDR2 YENEEA come from the germline V gene. DNA for the CDR3: TGTGCCAGCAGCTGGGGCGGAACGAACACTGAAGCTTTCTTT. Its protein is CASSWGGTNTEAFF.

The CDR3: CASSALLGLGRHNEQFF. In nucleotides, the CDR3 is TGTGCCAGTAGTGCTCTATTAGGACTAGGAAGGCACAATGAGCAGTTCTTC. The rearrangement links TRBV19 to TRBJ2-1; 7 nucleotides align to TRBD2. The CDR3 totals 17 residues. J gave up 5 bases and V 5 bases, and 15 bases lay outside the gene matches. Germline-derived CDR1 and CDR2 are LNHDA and SQIVND (reference sequence).